The 24 T cell receptor beta chains listed next were all sequenced from one sample in a study of spatial heterogeneity in lung cancer. TCRdb independently ran MiXCR on the 5' RACE reads; one entry per CDR3 protein. The sample includes thousands of distinct CDR3 sequences, about a sixth of them seen just once. The time point: sample taken at primary tumor resection. This specimen was normal lung tissue next to the tumor, taken at surgery. The receptors here all came from a male donor with early-stage non-small cell lung cancer.

This clonotype turned up a few times. The J gene is TRBJ2-7, the V gene TRBV13; 7 bases agree with TRBD2. The germline V gene has CDR1 PRHDT and CDR2 FYEKMQ (reference sequence). V lost 1 base, J lost 7 bases, and 10 bases stayed unmatched. CDR3 length equals 15 residues. CDR3 bases: TGTGCCAGCAGCTTAGAGAGAGGGAGGGCCAGGGAGCAGTACTTC. It is translated as CASSLERGRAREQYF. Full variable domain (remainder filled in from reference TRBV13 and TRBJ2-7): AAGVIQSPRHLIKEKRETATLKCYPIPRHDTVYWYQQGPGQDPQFLISFYEKMQSDKGSIPDRFSAQQFSDYHSELNMSSLELGDSALYFCASSLERGRAREQYFGPGTRLTVT.

This clonotype was picked up many times. The chain uses TRBV6-2 or TRBV6-3 and TRBJ1-1, with 9 bases identical to TRBD1. Trimming at V came to 8 bases and at J to 8 bases, leaving 15 bases not matched to a gene. The CDR3 has 15 amino acids. Germline-derived CDR1 and CDR2 are MNHEY and SVGEGT. CDR3 sequence: CASGLTLTGGWEAFF. CDR3 DNA: TGTGCCAGCGGACTTACCCTTACAGGGGGCTGGGAAGCTTTCTTT.

This clonotype has at least ten counts. Germline and junction disagree at one end, which may indicate a read error. The chain employs TRBV29-1 and TRBJ2-2, with D possibly matching TRBD1 (6 bases). This CDR3 has 14 residues. CDR1 SQVTM and CDR2 ANQGSEA come from the germline V gene. Here the CDR3 reads CSVQDRTNTGELFF. CDR3 sequence (DNA): TGCAGCGTTCAAGACAGGACGAACACCGGGGAGCTGTTTTTT.

This clonotype occurred a few times. The chain recombines TRBV10-3 with TRBJ2-3, with TRBD2 as a possible D gene (7 bases). Germline V CDR1 and CDR2: ENHRY, SYGVKD. The V end was cut by 3 bases, the J end by 0 bases, with 16 bases between. The CDR3 is 17 amino acids. The CDR3 DNA reads TGTGCCATCAGTGATTTTCGGGGGGCGCGGAGCACAGATACGCAGTATTTT. It yields the protein CAISDFRGARSTDTQYF.

This clonotype showed up many times. The V and J genes are TRBV19 and TRBJ2-1; D perhaps matches TRBD1 (5 bases). The V gene lost 5 bases and the J gene lost 0 bases, with 17 bases spanning the gap. This CDR3 is built from 17 residues. CDR1 LNHDA and CDR2 SQIVND come from the germline V gene (reference sequence). The CDR3 region has the DNA TGTGCCAGTAGTCAGAGACAGACTCTCAGCTCCTACAATGAGCAGTTCTTC. Its protein is CASSQRQTLSSYNEQFF. Full variable domain (remainder filled in from reference TRBV19 and TRBJ2-1): DGGITQSPKYLFRKEGQNVTLSCEQNLNHDAMYWYRQDPGQGLRLIYYSQIVNDFQKGDIAEGYSVSREKKESFPLTVTSAQKNPTAFYLCASSQRQTLSSYNEQFFGPGTRLTVL.

This clonotype was seen repeatedly, ten times or more. The CDR3: CASSFSRSNQPQHF. In DNA, the CDR3 is TGTGCCAGCAGTTTCAGCCGGAGCAATCAGCCCCAGCATTTT. The rearrangement links TRBV6-2 or TRBV6-3 to TRBJ1-5, with no clear D. The germline V and J ends were trimmed by 4 bases and 1 base, with 8 bases remaining between them. This CDR3 is 14 amino acids long. CDR1 MNHEY and CDR2 SVGEGT come from the germline V gene.

This clonotype was recorded many times. This chain uses TRBV14 with TRBJ2-2, with TRBD1 matching over 7 bases. Looked up from germline, CDR1 is SGHDN and CDR2 is FVKESK. J gave up 7 bases and V 4 bases, and 9 bases lay outside the gene matches. The CDR3 contains 15 residues. In DNA, the CDR3 is TGTGCCAGCAGCCGCCGACAGGGTGGTGGCGGGGAGCTGTTTTTT. It yields the protein CASSRRQGGGGELFF.

This clonotype is medium-sized within its sample. The CDR3 loop reads CASSPREGGRSYNEQFF. The CDR3 coding sequence is TGTGCCAGCAGCCCCCGGGAGGGGGGGCGGTCCTACAATGAGCAGTTCTTC. This chain uses TRBV7-9 with TRBJ2-1; 8 bases are shared with TRBD2. The CDR3 totals 17 residues. Germline V lookup: CDR1 SEHNR, CDR2 FQNEAQ (reference sequence). The trim removed 5 bases at V and 1 base at J, leaving 10 bases unmatched.

At least ten counts were recorded for this clonotype. The CDR3 spells CSVNAGTLEQYF. The CDR3 DNA sequence: TGCAGCGTGAACGCCGGGACACTCGAGCAGTACTTC. This chain uses TRBV29-1 with TRBJ2-7; D may be TRBD1 (6 bases). With 6 bases removed from V and 6 bases from J, the gap between germline ends came to 15 bases. From germline, CDR1 is SQVTM and CDR2 ANQGSEA. CDR3 size: 12 residues.

Turning to this clonotype: The conserved closing phenylalanine or tryptophan is absent in this CDR3, likely reflecting a read error. As DNA, the CDR3 is TGTGCCAGCAGCCAAGGACAGAGCTCCTACAATGAGCAGTTCTAC. This codes for CASSQGQSSYNEQFY. The V gene is TRBV4-2, the J gene TRBJ2-1, with D perhaps TRBD1 (5 bases). Trimming stripped 1 base from V and 0 bases from J, with 7 bases between. Germline V gene sequence: CDR1 LGHNA, CDR2 YNFKEQ. There are 15 residues in the CDR3.

A few counts support this clonotype. V is TRBV6-5 and J is TRBJ1-1; 7 bases line up with TRBD1. The CDR3 covers 13 residues. Germline CDR1 MNHEY, CDR2 SVGAGI. The ends lost 5 bases at V and 7 bases at J; junction bases unmatched: 7. The CDR3 protein is CASSQGGRGEAFF. In DNA, the CDR3 is TGTGCCAGCAGTCAGGGGGGACGAGGTGAAGCTTTCTTT.

This clonotype was picked up a small number of times. The rearrangement joins TRBV28 to TRBJ2-5; the D is unclear. V was pared by 4 bases and J by 0 bases, with 6 bases between. Germline V CDR1 and CDR2: MDHEN, SYDVKM. This CDR3 region has 13 residues. The CDR3 region has the DNA TGTGCCAGCAGTTCTGAGCACCAAGAGACCCAGTACTTC. Translating gives CASSSEHQETQYF. The variable domain in full, with the rest retrieved from reference TRBV28 and TRBJ2-5, is DVKVTQSSRYLVKRTGEKVFLECVQDMDHENMFWYRQDPGLGLRLIYFSYDVKMKEKGDIPEGYSVSREKKERFSLILESASTNQTSMYLCASSSEHQETQYFGPGTRLLVL.

This clonotype was seen a few times. The rearrangement uses TRBV27 and TRBJ2-6; D is unclear. The ends were cut back, 3 bases at V and 0 bases at J, with 6 bases in the middle. The CDR3 consists of 15 residues. CDR1 is MNHEY and CDR2 is SMNVEV in the germline V gene (reference sequence). CDR3 nucleotides: TGTGCCAGCAGTTTGAGGAGCTCTGGGGCCAACGTCCTGACTTTC. Translating it yields CASSLRSSGANVLTF. The whole variable domain, remainder taken from reference TRBV27 and TRBJ2-6, is EAQVTQNPRYLITVTGKKLTVTCSQNMNHEYMSWYRQDPGLGLRQIYYSMNVEVTDKGDVPEGYKVSRKEKRNFPLILESPSPNQTSLYFCASSLRSSGANVLTFGAGSRLTVL.

Here the CDR3 reads CAWKAGADTIYF. The CDR3 DNA reads as TGTGCCTGGAAGGCAGGGGCGGACACCATATATTTT. The chain carries TRBV30 and TRBJ1-3, with a possible D match to TRBD1 (6 bases). CDR3 length: 12 amino acids. V lost 4 bases, J lost 8 bases, and 12 bases lay in between. Per germline, CDR1 GTSNPN and CDR2 SVGIG (reference sequence).

This clonotype has only a few counts. V gene TRBV4-2 combines with J gene TRBJ2-5; 12 nucleotides agree with TRBD2. V lost 2 bases and J lost 1; bases outside the gene matches: 11. Germline values: CDR1 LGHNA, CDR2 YNFKEQ. CDR3 size: 19 residues. The CDR3 loop is CASSQRRGPLAGGQETQYF. CDR3 bases: TGTGCCAGCAGCCAAAGGAGGGGCCCACTAGCGGGGGGCCAAGAGACCCAGTACTTC.

The table lists this clonotype with a few counts. The chain uses TRBV4-2 and TRBJ2-2, with 9 bases fitting TRBD1. V shed 4 bases and J 1 base; nucleotides not matched to a gene: 7. This CDR3 comprises 17 residues. Per germline, CDR1 LGHNA and CDR2 YNFKEQ. As DNA, the CDR3 is TGTGCCAGCAGCCCCGGGCCGGGACAGGGGAACACCGGGGAGCTGTTTTTT. Its translation is CASSPGPGQGNTGELFF.

Ten or more counts support this clonotype. The J gene is TRBJ2-3, the V gene TRBV6-2 or TRBV6-3, with D hard to call. Germline values: CDR1 MNHEY, CDR2 SVGEGT. The CDR3 covers 14 residues. The germline V and J ends were trimmed by 2 bases and 4 bases, with 10 bases remaining between them. The CDR3 here is CASSYGNEADTQYF. The CDR3 bases are TGTGCCAGCAGTTACGGCAACGAGGCAGATACGCAGTATTTT.

Judged by abundance, this clonotype is medium-sized (0.01 to 0.1%). The V gene is TRBV9, the J gene TRBJ2-7; weak D call: TRBD2 (6 bases). Germline V gene data show CDR1 as SGDLS and CDR2 as YYNGEE. Trimming shortened V by 3 bases and J by 3 bases, and 10 bases separated the two germline ends. The CDR3 is 13 amino acids. Written as DNA, the CDR3 is TGTGCCAGCAGCGGTAGCGGAGGCTACGAGCAGTACTTC. Its protein is CASSGSGGYEQYF.

Notes on this clonotype: It may be a read error: a sequence one base away is much more abundant. The chain links TRBV20-1 to TRBJ2-3; D gene unclear. Germline CDR1 is DFQATT and CDR2 is SNEGSKA (reference sequence). The CDR3 sequence is 11 residues long. CDR3 sequence: CSARFSDMQYF. The CDR3 DNA sequence: TGCAGTGCTAGATTCTCAGATATGCAGTATTTT.

This clonotype was counted many times. The V and J genes are TRBV20-1 and TRBJ2-5, with D perhaps given as TRBD1 or TRBD2 (6 bases each). This CDR3 region has 13 residues. Germline CDR1 and CDR2: DFQATT and SNEGSKA (reference sequence). The V gene lost 5 bases and the J gene lost 6 bases, with 16 bases spanning the gap. CDR3 in DNA: TGCAGTGCTCCCCTGCGTGGGGGGCAGACCCAGTACTTC. Its translation: CSAPLRGGQTQYF.

By sample share, this clonotype is medium-sized. The chain has TRBV28 and TRBJ1-1; TRBD1 aligns across 9 bases. Germline V CDR1 and CDR2: MDHEN, SYDVKM. Losses at the gene ends were 7 bases for V and 6 bases for J; bases not matched to a gene: 6. The CDR3 covers 13 residues. The CDR3 DNA reads as TGTGCCAGCAAGATACAGGGGGCGGCTGAAGCTTTCTTT. Translated: CASKIQGAAEAFF.

In its sample, this clonotype is medium-sized. The chain recombines TRBV19 with TRBJ1-5; D not resolved. Germline loops: CDR1 LNHDA, CDR2 SQIVND (reference sequence). Trimming removed 6 bases from V and 6 bases from J, with 15 bases in between. There are 14 residues in the CDR3. The CDR3 loop is CASRASGRSQPQHF. DNA of the CDR3: TGTGCCAGTAGGGCATCCGGGCGTAGTCAGCCCCAGCATTTT. Looking up the rest from reference TRBV19 and TRBJ1-5 gives the full variable domain: DGGITQSPKYLFRKEGQNVTLSCEQNLNHDAMYWYRQDPGQGLRLIYYSQIVNDFQKGDIAEGYSVSREKKESFPLTVTSAQKNPTAFYLCASRASGRSQPQHFGDGTRLSIL.

The genes are TRBV4-2 and TRBJ2-1, with a tentative D call TRBD1 (5 bases). Germline loops: CDR1 LGHNA, CDR2 YNFKEQ. CDR3 length equals 15 residues. V dropped 1 base and J dropped 0 bases, with 7 bases sitting between them. The CDR3 loop reads CASSQGQNSYNEQFF. CDR3 in DNA: TGTGCCAGCAGCCAAGGACAGAACTCCTACAATGAGCAGTTCTTC.

This clonotype came up a few times. This rearrangement joins TRBV29-1 to TRBJ1-2; 8 nucleotides match TRBD1. With 6 bases clipped from V and 2 bases from J, the junction kept 5 bases outside the gene matches. Germline loops: CDR1 SQVTM, CDR2 ANQGSEA. The CDR3 covers 13 residues. CDR3 loop: CSVEDRVNYGYTF. For the CDR3, the DNA is TGCAGCGTGGAGGACAGGGTAAACTATGGCTACACCTTC.